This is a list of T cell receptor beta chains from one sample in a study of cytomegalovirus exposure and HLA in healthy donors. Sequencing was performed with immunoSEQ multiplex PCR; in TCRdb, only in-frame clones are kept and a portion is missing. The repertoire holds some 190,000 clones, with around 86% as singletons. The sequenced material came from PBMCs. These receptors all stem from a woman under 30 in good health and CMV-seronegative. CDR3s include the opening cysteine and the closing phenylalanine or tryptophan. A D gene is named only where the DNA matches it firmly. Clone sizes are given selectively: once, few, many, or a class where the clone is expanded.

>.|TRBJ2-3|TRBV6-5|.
CASSYSGLSTDTQYF
TGTGCCAGCAGTTACTCGGGCCTTAGCACAGATACGCAGTATTTT
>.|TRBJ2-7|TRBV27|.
CASSLVAPGEQYF
TGTGCCAGCAGTTTAGTTGCGCCCGGGGAGCAGTACTTC
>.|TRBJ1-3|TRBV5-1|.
CASRSGQLAGNTIYF
TGCGCCAGTCGCTCGGGTCAGTTGGCTGGAAACACCATATATTTT
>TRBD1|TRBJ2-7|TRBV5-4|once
CASSTGTDYYEQYF
TGTGCCAGCAGCACCGGGACAGATTATTACGAGCAGTACTTC
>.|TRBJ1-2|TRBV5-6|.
CASSLASSSIRGYTF
TGTGCCAGCAGCTTGGCCTCCAGTTCCATCAGAGGCTACACCTTC
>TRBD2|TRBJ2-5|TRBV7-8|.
CASSPLSGRPQETQYF
TGTGCCAGCAGCCCCCTTAGCGGGAGGCCCCAAGAGACCCAGTACTTC
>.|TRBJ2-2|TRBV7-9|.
CASSHTRLGQGGYTGELFF
TGTGCCAGCAGCCACACCCGACTCGGGCAGGGGGGTTACACCGGGGAGCTGTTTTTT
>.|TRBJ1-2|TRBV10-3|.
CAISVEGGYGYTF
TGTGCCATCAGTGTCGAAGGGGGATATGGCTACACCTTC
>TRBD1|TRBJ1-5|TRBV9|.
CASSVGQGVPSNQPQHF
TGTGCCAGCAGCGTAGGACAGGGGGTTCCTAGCAATCAGCCCCAGCATTTT
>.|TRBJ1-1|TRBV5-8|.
CASSSTLTAGVNTEAFF
TGTGCCAGCAGCTCGACCCTGACAGCTGGGGTGAACACTGAAGCTTTCTTT
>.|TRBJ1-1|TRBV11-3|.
CASSLTTLTEAFF
TGTGCCAGCAGCTTAACGACTTTAACTGAAGCTTTCTTT
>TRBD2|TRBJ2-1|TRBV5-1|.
CASNLVGGNEQFF
TGCGCCAGCAATCTTGTGGGGGGGAATGAGCAGTTCTTC
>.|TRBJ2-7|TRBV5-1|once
CASSLGHQRRALPYEQYF
TGCGCCAGCAGCTTGGGTCATCAGAGGCGGGCCTTACCCTACGAGCAGTACTTC
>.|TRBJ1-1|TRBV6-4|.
CASSAEGVGAEAFF
TGTGCCAGCAGTGCTGAGGGGGTTGGGGCTGAAGCTTTCTTT